The 8 T cell receptor delta chains below were found in one sample sequenced in a study of delta chains in infants with herpesvirus infections (dated by TCRdb to 2021 to 2024). The library was made by RT-PCR. TCRdb records Illumina MiSeq as the sequencer. TCR cDNA was generated by reverse transcription of PBMC RNA with SuperScript II and gamma-chain- and delta-chain-specific primers. Identical DNA sequences were merged into single rows after TCRdb reprocessed the public reads with CATT. The sample table contains about 1,300 delta-chain clones; only one count was recorded for under 35% of them. Roughly a tenth of the sample comes from the top ten. The material was peripheral blood, obtained at time point 2 of longitudinal follow-up. These receptors were collected from a human donor who was a Ugandan infant, either HIV-exposed or HIV-unexposed (not recorded which).

In the case of this clone: Sequence at one end of the junction differs from germline and may be a read error. The gene calls are TRAV29/DV5 and TRDJ3; 8 nucleotides align to TRDD3. The germline gives CDR1 NSMFDY, CDR2 ISSIKDK. This CDR3 contains 19 residues. The chain's CDR3 is CAACLSPTGGSWGTRQMFF. The CDR3 DNA follows: TGTGCAGCCTGCCTCAGTCCTACTGGGGGCTCCTGGGGCACCCGACAGATGTTTTTC.

The CDR3, as DNA: TGTGCTCTTGGGGAACACGGGGGATTCCTACGCTGTCCTGTGGGTCACACCGATAAACTCATCTTT. Protein sequence: CALGEHGGFLRCPVGHTDKLIF. The chain carries TRDV1 and TRDJ1; D is possibly TRDD2 or TRDD3 (7 bases each). There are 22 residues in the CDR3. CDR1 is TSWWSYY and CDR2 is QGS in the germline V gene. The V and J ends lost 1 base and 0 bases respectively, with 30 bases between them.

This chain uses TRDV1 with TRDJ1; 11 nucleotides agree with TRDD3. The germline V gene has CDR1 TSWWSYY and CDR2 QGS. The CDR3 length is 19 residues. V shed 4 bases, J shed 5 bases, and the junction held 18 bases outside the gene matches. CDR3 protein: CALGVPCKGWGIHGDKLIF. CDR3 bases: TGTGCTCTTGGGGTCCCATGTAAGGGCTGGGGGATACACGGGGATAAACTCATCTTT.

The chain joins TRDV1 to TRDJ1; no definite D call. The CDR3 sequence is 15 residues long. Per germline, CDR1 TSWWSYY and CDR2 QGS. The ends were cut back, 3 bases at V and 1 base at J, with 12 bases in the middle. The CDR3 sequence: CALGEGVTATDKLIF. CDR3 coding DNA: TGTGCTCTTGGGGAGGGAGTTACAGCCACCGATAAACTCATCTTT.

By share, this clone ranks as large. J is TRDJ2 and V is TRDV3, with unresolved D. Germline CDR1 TVYSNPD, CDR2 GDNSRS (reference sequence). The germline V and J ends were trimmed by 0 bases and 2 bases, with 4 bases remaining between them. The CDR3 has 12 amino acids. DNA for the CDR3: TGTGCCTTTAGGGGATTGACAGCACAACTCTTCTTT. Encoded protein: CAFRGLTAQLFF.

The chain joins TRDV1 to TRDJ1; D is ambiguous. Trimming removed 0 bases from V and 0 bases from J, with 26 bases in between. The CDR3 sequence is 21 residues long. Looked up from germline, CDR1 is TSWWSYY and CDR2 is QGS. The CDR3 nucleotides are TGTGCTCTTGGGGAACTCCCCGCCGCGCGCCGGGTGTACACCTACACCGATAAACTCATCTTT. The encoded protein is CALGELPAARRVYTYTDKLIF.

The chain combines TRDV2 with TRDJ1; 11 bases line up with TRDD3. This CDR3 comprises 18 residues. V lost 2 bases, J lost 0 bases, and 10 bases stayed unmatched. Germline assignment: CDR1 GEAIGNYY and CDR2 EKD. The CDR3 region is CACDKYWGIKKYTDKLIF. The CDR3 DNA reads as TGTGCCTGTGACAAATACTGGGGGATAAAGAAGTACACCGATAAACTCATCTTT.

This clone showed up just a few times. The gene calls are TRAV23/DV6 and TRDJ1; 7 bases match TRDD3. Germline V gene data show CDR1 as NTAFDY and CDR2 as IRPDVSE (reference sequence). The CDR3 extends over 20 amino acids. The CDR3 loop is CAVDMGKIIWTGEGTDKLIF. The CDR3 DNA reads as TGTGCCGTGGACATGGGGAAGATCATTTGGACTGGGGAGGGGACCGATAAACTCATCTTT.